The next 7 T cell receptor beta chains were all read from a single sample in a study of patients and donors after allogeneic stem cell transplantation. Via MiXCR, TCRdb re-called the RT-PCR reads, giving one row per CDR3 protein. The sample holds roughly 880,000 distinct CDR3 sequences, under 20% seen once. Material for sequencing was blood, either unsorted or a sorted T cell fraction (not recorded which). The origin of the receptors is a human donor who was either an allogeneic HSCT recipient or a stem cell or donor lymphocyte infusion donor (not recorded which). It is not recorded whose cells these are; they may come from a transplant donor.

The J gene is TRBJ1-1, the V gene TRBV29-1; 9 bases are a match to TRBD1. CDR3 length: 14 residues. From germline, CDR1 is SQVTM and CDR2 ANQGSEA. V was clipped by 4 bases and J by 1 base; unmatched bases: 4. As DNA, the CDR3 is TGCAGCGTTGGAGGGGGACAGGGGAACACTGAAGCTTTCTTT. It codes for CSVGGGQGNTEAFF.

The CDR3 bases are TGCAGTGCTAGAGATTTGGGGGTCGAGCAGTACTTC. Translated, it gives CSARDLGVEQYF. The chain couples TRBV20-1 to TRBJ2-7; D may correspond to TRBD1 or TRBD2 (5 bases each). In germline, CDR1 is DFQATT, CDR2 SNEGSKA (reference sequence). CDR3 length: 12 amino acids. Trimming removed 0 bases at V and 6 bases at J, with 9 bases between.

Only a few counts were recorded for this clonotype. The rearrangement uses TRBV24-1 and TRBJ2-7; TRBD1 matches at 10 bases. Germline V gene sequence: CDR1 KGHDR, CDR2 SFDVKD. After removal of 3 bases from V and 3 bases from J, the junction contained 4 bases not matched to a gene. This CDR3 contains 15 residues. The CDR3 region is CATSDPDRGFYEQYF. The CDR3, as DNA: TGTGCCACCAGTGATCCGGACAGGGGGTTCTACGAGCAGTACTTC.

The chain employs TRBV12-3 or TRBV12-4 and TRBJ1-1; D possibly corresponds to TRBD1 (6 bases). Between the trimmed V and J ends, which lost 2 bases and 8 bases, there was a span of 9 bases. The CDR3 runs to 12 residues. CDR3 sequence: CASSLSGGEAFF. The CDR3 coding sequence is TGTGCCAGCAGTTTATCGGGGGGCGAAGCTTTCTTT.

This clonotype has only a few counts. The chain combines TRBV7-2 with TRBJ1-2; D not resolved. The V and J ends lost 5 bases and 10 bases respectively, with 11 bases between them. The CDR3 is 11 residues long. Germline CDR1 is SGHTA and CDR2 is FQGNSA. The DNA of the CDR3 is TGTGCCAGCAGCCGCCAACCTTACTACACCTTC. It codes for CASSRQPYYTF.

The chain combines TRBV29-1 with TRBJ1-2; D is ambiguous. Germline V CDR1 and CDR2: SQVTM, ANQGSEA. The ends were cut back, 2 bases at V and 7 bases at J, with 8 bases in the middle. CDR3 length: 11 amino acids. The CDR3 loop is CSVENRSGYTF. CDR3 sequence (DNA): TGCAGCGTTGAAAATCGTTCTGGCTACACCTTC.

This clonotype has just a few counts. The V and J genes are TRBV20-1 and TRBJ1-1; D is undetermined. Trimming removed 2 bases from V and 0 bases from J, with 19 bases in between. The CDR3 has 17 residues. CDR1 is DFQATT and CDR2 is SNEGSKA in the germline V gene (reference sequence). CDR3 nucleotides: TGCAGTGCTAGACGATTCGGGATGGGAGATATGAACACTGAAGCTTTCTTT. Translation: CSARRFGMGDMNTEAFF.